This entry lists 12 T cell receptor beta chains sequenced from one sample in a study of persistence of HIV-infected CD4 T cells. The antigens of these receptors remain unknown. The libraries were made with immunoSEQ version 4 in survey mode. The protocol was immunoSEQ multiplex PCR, while the TCRdb copy is restricted to in-frame clones and leaves out a portion. The sample has fewer than 30,000 clones, approximately 82% seen once. Cells were stimulated with CMV-infected fibroblast lysates at approximately 10 ug/mL. Sorted nonresponding memory CD4+ T cells were CD40L-negative, CD69-negative, CD45RO-high. The sequences come from CD4+ T cells sorted from PBMCs after roughly 18-hour stimulation, collected from a patient who received antiretroviral therapy. These receptors were collected from an adult man with HIV who was CMV-seropositive.

This clone was detected once. DNA of the CDR3: TGTGCCAGCAGCGCCGCACAGGGGTACGCCTACGAGCAGTACTTC. Protein sequence: CASSAAQGYAYEQYF. The gene calls are TRBV11-2 and TRBJ2-7; 7 bases map to TRBD1. Germline V gene lookup returns CDR1 SGHAT and CDR2 FQNNGV. The CDR3 is made up of 15 amino acids. Trimming cost V 5 bases and J 2 bases; bases outside gene matches: 9.

The V gene is TRBV19, the J gene TRBJ1-3; D ambiguous. V lost 5 bases to trimming and J lost 2 bases, with 4 bases between them. The CDR3 is made up of 12 amino acids. Germline CDR1 and CDR2: LNHDA and SQIVND (reference sequence). The CDR3 nucleotides read TGTGCCAGTAGTCCAACTGGAAACACCATATATTTT. It translates to CASSPTGNTIYF.

The rearrangement links TRBV5-1 to TRBJ1-3; D ambiguous. The V gene's germline CDR1 is SGHRS and CDR2 YFSETQ. The germline V and J ends were trimmed by 3 bases and 0 bases, with 13 bases remaining between them. This CDR3 is 16 amino acids long. CDR3 protein: CASSSDPIGSGNTIYF. The CDR3 DNA reads as TGCGCCAGCAGCTCGGACCCAATAGGCTCTGGAAACACCATATATTTT.

V gene TRBV6-4 combines with J gene TRBJ1-6, with TRBD1 matching over 10 bases. Per the germline V gene, CDR1 is MRHNA and CDR2 is SNTAGT. The J segment lost 3 bases and the V segment lost 4 bases, leaving 3 bases of the junction unmatched. This CDR3 is built from 16 residues. CDR3 region: CASSATGGDYNSPLHF. The DNA for the CDR3 is TGTGCCAGCAGTGCGACAGGGGGCGACTATAATTCACCCCTCCACTTT.

The rearrangement joins TRBV20-1 to TRBJ2-2, with D uncertain. The CDR3 consists of 13 residues. Trimming cost V 3 bases and J 4 bases, with 9 bases left between them. The germline gives CDR1 DFQATT, CDR2 SNEGSKA (reference sequence). CDR3 sequence: CSASRQATGELFF. In DNA form, the CDR3 reads TGCAGTGCTAGTCGGCAGGCCACCGGGGAGCTGTTTTTT.

The chain links TRBV28 to TRBJ1-2, with 7 bases fitting TRBD1. V lost 5 bases, J lost 5 bases, and 11 bases stayed unmatched. The CDR3 is made up of 15 amino acids. The germline V gene has CDR1 MDHEN and CDR2 SYDVKM. The CDR3 region has the DNA TGTGCCAGCAGTCGGAGACAGGGTCCGGGTTATGGCTACACCTTC. It codes for CASSRRQGPGYGYTF.

The chain employs TRBV6-1 and TRBJ2-5, with 10 bases matching TRBD1. CDR1 is MNHNS, CDR2 SASEGT, per germline. The CDR3 contains 20 residues. The trim removed 1 base at V and 5 bases at J, leaving 19 bases unmatched. The CDR3 nucleotides are TGTGCCAGCAGTGAAGGGAAGGGGGTGCCGGGACAGGGGTTTTGGGAGACCCAGTACTTC. Translation: CASSEGKGVPGQGFWETQYF.

This clone occurred a few times. This chain connects TRBV18 to TRBJ2-1; possibly TRBD2 for D (5 bases). V was clipped by 3 bases and J by 6 bases, with 9 bases between them. Germline V gene sequence: CDR1 KGHSH, CDR2 LQKENI. The CDR3 spans 13 residues. The CDR3 is CASSPGLINEQFF. CDR3 bases: TGTGCCAGCTCACCCGGACTGATCAATGAGCAGTTCTTC.

The chain recombines TRBV29-1 with TRBJ2-3; 12 bases line up with TRBD2. The junction had 6 bases not matched to a gene; V was cut back by 4 bases and J by 4 bases. The CDR3 runs 15 residues. Per the germline V gene, CDR1 is SQVTM and CDR2 is ANQGSEA. The CDR3 reads CSVGPLAGGSDTQYF. The DNA of the CDR3 is TGCAGCGTTGGCCCCCTAGCGGGGGGGTCAGATACGCAGTATTTT.

This sequence joins TRBV18 and TRBJ2-3, with D unresolved. V dropped 0 bases and J dropped 3 bases, with 13 bases sitting between them. From germline, CDR1 is KGHSH and CDR2 LQKENI. This CDR3 has 16 amino acids. The CDR3 nucleotides are TGTGCCAGCTCACCACCGTCTACCGTAGTTACAGATACGCAGTATTTT. Its translation: CASSPPSTVVTDTQYF.

The V call is TRBV25-1, the J call TRBJ1-3; possibly TRBD1 for D (6 bases). The CDR3 is 15 amino acids. Trimming removed 5 bases from V and 2 bases from J, with 13 bases in between. Germline-derived CDR1 and CDR2 are MGHDK and SYGVNS. The CDR3 here is CASSNTRGAGNTIYF. CDR3 nucleotide sequence: TGTGCCAGCAGTAACACCAGGGGCGCTGGAAACACCATATATTTT.

The V gene is TRBV7-2, the J gene TRBJ2-7; 9 nucleotides agree with TRBD2. Germline CDR1 and CDR2: SGHTA and FQGNSA. V was clipped by 2 bases and J by 1 base; unmatched bases: 9. This CDR3 comprises 17 residues. The CDR3 reads CASSLNAGGLLSYEQYF. DNA of the CDR3: TGTGCCAGCAGCTTAAACGCGGGGGGGCTACTTTCCTACGAGCAGTACTTC. Using reference TRBV7-2 and TRBJ2-7 for the parts outside the CDR3, the full variable domain is GAGVSQSPSNKVTEKGKDVELRCDPISGHTALYWYRQSLGQGLEFLIYFQGNSAPDKSGLPSDRFSAERTGGSVSTLTIQRTQQEDSAVYLCASSLNAGGLLSYEQYFGPGTRLTVT.